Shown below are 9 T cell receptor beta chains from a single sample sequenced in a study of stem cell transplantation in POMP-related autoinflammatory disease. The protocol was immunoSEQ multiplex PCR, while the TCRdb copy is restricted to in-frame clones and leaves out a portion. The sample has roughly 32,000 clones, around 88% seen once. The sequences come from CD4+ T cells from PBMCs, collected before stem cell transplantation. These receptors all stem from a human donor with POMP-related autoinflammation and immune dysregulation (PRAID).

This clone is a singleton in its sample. CDR3: CASCSAGGSNQPQHF. As DNA, the CDR3 is TGTGCCAGCTGTTCGGCCGGAGGAAGCAATCAGCCCCAGCATTTT. The chain links TRBV6-1 to TRBJ1-5, with unresolved D. The V gene lost 8 bases and the J gene lost 1 base, with 15 bases spanning the gap. The germline V gene encodes CDR1 MNHNS and CDR2 SASEGT. This CDR3 region has 15 residues.

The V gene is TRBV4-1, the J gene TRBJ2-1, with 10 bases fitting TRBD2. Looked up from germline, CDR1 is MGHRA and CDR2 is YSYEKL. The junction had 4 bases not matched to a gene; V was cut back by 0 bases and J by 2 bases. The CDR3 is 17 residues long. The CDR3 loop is CASSQDKLAGTYNEQFF. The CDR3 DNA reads TGCGCCAGCAGCCAAGATAAACTAGCGGGGACCTACAATGAGCAGTTCTTC.

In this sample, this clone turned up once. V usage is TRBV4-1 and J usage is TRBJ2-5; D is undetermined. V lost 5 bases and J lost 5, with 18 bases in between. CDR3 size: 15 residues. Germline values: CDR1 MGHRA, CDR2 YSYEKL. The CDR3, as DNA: TGCGCCAGCAGCTCTCGTTCGGTGGCCCTTGAGACCCAGTACTTC. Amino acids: CASSSRSVALETQYF.

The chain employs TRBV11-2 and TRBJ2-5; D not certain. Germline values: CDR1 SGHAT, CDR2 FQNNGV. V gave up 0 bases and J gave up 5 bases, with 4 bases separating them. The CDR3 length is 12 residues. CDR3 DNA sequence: TGTGCCAGCAGCTTAGACAGGGAGACCCAGTACTTC. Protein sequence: CASSLDRETQYF.

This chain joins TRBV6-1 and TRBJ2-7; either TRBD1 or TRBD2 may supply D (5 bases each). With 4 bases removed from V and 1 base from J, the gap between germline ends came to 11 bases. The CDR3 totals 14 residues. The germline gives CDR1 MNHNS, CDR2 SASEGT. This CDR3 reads CASSGQPGSYEQYF. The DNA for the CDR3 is TGTGCCAGCAGTGGACAGCCGGGATCCTACGAGCAGTACTTC.

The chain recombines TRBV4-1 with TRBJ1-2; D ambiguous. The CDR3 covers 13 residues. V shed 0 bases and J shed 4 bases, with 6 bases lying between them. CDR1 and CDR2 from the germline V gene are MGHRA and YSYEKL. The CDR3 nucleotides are TGCGCCAGCAGCCAAGACGGACTCTATGGCTACACCTTC. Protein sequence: CASSQDGLYGYTF.

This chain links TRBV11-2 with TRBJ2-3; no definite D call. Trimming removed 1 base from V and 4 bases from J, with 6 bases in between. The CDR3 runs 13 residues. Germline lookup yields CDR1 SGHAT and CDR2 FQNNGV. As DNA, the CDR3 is TGTGCCAGCAGCTTAGGGGCCTCAGATACGCAGTATTTT. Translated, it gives CASSLGASDTQYF.

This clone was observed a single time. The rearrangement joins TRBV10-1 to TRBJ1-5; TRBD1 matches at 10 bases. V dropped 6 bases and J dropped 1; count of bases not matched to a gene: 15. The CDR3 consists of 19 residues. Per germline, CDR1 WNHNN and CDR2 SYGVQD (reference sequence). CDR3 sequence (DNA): TGCGCCAGCAGCCCCCCCCGGGACAGGGGACAGAGAAGCAATCAGCCCCAGCATTTT. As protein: CASSPPRDRGQRSNQPQHF.

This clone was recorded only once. The CDR3 is CATSTPRMGEQFF. For the CDR3, the DNA is TGTGCCACCAGCACCCCTAGAATGGGGGAGCAGTTCTTC. This chain links TRBV15 with TRBJ2-1; D remains ambiguous. V lost 4 bases and J lost 10, with 14 bases in between. The CDR3 contains 13 residues. Germline V gives CDR1 LNHNV, CDR2 YYDKDF (reference sequence). Full variable domain (outside the CDR3, taken from reference TRBV15 and TRBJ2-1): DAMVIQNPRYQVTQFGKPVTLSCSQTLNHNVMYWYQQKSSQAPKLLFHYYDKDFNNEADTPDNFQSRRPNTSFCFLDIRSPGLGDTAMYLCATSTPRMGEQFFGPGTRLTVL.